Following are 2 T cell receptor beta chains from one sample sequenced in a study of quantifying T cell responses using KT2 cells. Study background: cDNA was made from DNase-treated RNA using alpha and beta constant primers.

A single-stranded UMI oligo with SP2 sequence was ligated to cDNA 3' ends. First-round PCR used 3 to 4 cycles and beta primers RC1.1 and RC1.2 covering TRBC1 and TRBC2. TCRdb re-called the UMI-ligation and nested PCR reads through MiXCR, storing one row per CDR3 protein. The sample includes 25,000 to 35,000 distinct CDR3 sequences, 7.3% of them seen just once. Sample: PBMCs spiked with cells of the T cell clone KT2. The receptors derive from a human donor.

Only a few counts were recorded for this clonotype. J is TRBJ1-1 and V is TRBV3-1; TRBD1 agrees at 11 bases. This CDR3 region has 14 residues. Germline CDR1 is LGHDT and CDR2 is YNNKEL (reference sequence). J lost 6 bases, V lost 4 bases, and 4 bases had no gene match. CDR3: CASSPTDRGPEAFF. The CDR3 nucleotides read TGTGCCAGCAGCCCAACGGACAGGGGGCCTGAAGCTTTCTTT.

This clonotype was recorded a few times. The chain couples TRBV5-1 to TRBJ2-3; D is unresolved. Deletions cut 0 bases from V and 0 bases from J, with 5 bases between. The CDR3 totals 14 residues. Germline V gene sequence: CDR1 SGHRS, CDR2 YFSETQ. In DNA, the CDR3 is TGCGCCAGCAGCTTGGATGGTAGCACAGATACGCAGTATTTT. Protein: CASSLDGSTDTQYF.